The T cell receptor (beta chain) described here comes from a study of shared clonotypes between healthy human individuals. Findings of the study overall: Blood was the sole source, and tissue repertoires probably differ. Approximately 5.1% was the fraction of naive CD4 clonotypes found shared across a few donors.

Points on this clone: As yet, its antigen is unknown.

Clones were read by immunoSEQ multiplex PCR, and TCRdb kept only the in-frame ones, dropping some. The sample lists about 2 million clones; about 95% were seen once. V shed 5 bases and J shed 3 bases, with 14 bases lying between them. The length of the CDR3 is 15 residues. Germline assignment: CDR1 SGHTA and CDR2 FQGNSA. Naive CD8 cells lacked CD45RO and underwent positive selection for CCR7, leaving out terminally differentiated effector memory CD45RA+ cells. J is TRBJ1-5 and V is TRBV7-2; no firm D call. The receptor was isolated from a man aged 18 to 30 in good health. Sample: naive CD8+ T cells sorted from blood. The DNA for the CDR3 is TGTGCCAGCAGCCCGAACCCGAACCTCAATCAGCCCCAGCATTTT. Its translation is CASSPNPNLNQPQHF.